This TCR beta chain was documented in a study of shared clonotypes between healthy human individuals. For the study at large: Three plates were used per donor for CD4 naive, three for CD4 memory, two for CD8 naive and one for CD8 memory.

The study's findings and limits: Rarefaction revealed incomplete sorted-subset sequencing despite large depth. Non-shared clonotypes displayed generation probabilities falling below those of clonotypes present in all four donors.

Sequencing was performed with immunoSEQ multiplex PCR; in TCRdb, only in-frame clones are kept and a portion is missing. The repertoire consists of roughly 2.4 million clones, with 90% to 97% occurring once and the leading ten covering more than 0.1%. Donors had no recently reported acute infections or vaccinations and were HIV-negative. CDR3 length equals 13 residues. As regards this clone: The antigen is unknown.

The source is a man between 18 and 29 years old in good health. The rearrangement uses TRBV21-1 and TRBJ1-2; whether TRBD1, the table's D call, matches the DNA was not checked. TRBV21-1 is designated a pseudogene. The sample consisted of naive CD4+ T cells sorted from blood. Subset defined: CD45RA+ positively selected. The CDR3 sequence is CASSRRVLRGYTF. As DNA, the CDR3 is TGTGCCAGCAGCCGCAGGGTATTGCGTGGCTACACCTTC.